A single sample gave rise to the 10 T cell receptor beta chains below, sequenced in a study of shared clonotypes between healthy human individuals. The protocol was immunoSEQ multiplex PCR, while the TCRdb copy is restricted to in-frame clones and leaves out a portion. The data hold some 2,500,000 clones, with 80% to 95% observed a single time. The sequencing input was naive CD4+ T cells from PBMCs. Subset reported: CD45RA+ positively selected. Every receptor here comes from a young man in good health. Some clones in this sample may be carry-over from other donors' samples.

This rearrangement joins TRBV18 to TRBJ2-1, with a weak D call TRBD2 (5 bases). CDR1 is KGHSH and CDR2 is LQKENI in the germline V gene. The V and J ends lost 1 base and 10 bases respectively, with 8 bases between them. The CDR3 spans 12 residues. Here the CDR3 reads CASSPRGEEQFF. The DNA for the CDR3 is TGTGCCAGCTCACCACGGGGAGAGGAGCAGTTCTTC. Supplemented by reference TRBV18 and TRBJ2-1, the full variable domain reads NAGVMQNPRHLVRRRGQEARLRCSPMKGHSHVYWYRQLPEEGLKFMVYLQKENIIDESGMPKERFSAEFPKEGPSILRIQQVVRGDSAAYFCASSPRGEEQFFGPGTRLTVL.

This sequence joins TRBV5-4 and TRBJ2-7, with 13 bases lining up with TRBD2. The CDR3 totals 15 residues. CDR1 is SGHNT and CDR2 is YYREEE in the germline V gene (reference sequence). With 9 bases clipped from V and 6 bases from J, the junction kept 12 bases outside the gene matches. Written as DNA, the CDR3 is TGTGCCACCAGTACGGGGGGACTAGCGGGGTCCGAGCAGTACTTC. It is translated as CATSTGGLAGSEQYF.

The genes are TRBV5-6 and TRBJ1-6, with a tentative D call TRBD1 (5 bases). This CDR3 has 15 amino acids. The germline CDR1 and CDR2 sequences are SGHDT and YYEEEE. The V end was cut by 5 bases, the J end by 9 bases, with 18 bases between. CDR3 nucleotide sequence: TGTGCCAGCAGGTCCGGGACGGAACAAACTTCACCCCTCCACTTT. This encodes CASRSGTEQTSPLHF.

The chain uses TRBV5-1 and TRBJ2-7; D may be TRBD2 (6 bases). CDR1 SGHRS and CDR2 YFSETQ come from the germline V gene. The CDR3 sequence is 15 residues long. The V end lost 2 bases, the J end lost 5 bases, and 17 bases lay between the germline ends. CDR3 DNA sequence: TGCGCCAGCAGCTTCGGGGTAGCGGACCCGAACGAGCAGTACTTC. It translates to CASSFGVADPNEQYF.

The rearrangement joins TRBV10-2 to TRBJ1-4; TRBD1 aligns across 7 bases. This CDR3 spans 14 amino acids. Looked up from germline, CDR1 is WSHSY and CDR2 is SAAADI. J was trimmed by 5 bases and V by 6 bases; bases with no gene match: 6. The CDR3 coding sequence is TGCGCCAGCAGACGACAGGGAGAAAATGAAAAACTGTTTTTT. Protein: CASRRQGENEKLFF.

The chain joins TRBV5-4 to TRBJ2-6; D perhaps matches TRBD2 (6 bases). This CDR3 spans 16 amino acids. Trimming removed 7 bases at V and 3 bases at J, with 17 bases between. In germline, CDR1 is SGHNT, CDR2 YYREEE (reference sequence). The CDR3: CASLGKEGFGANVLTF. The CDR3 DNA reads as TGTGCCAGCCTAGGAAAGGAGGGCTTTGGGGCCAACGTCCTGACTTTC.

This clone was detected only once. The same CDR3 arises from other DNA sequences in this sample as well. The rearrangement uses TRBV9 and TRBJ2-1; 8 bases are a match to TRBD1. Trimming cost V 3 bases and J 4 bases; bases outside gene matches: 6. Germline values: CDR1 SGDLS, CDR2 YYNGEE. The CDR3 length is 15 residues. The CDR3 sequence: CASSGGTGPYNEQFF. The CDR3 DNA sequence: TGTGCCAGCAGCGGGGGGACAGGACCTTACAATGAGCAGTTCTTC. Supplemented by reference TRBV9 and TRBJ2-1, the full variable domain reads DSGVTQTPKHLITATGQRVTLRCSPRSGDLSVYWYQQSLDQGLQFLIQYYNGEERAKGNILERFSAQQFPDLHSELNLSSLELGDSALYFCASSGGTGPYNEQFFGPGTRLTVL.

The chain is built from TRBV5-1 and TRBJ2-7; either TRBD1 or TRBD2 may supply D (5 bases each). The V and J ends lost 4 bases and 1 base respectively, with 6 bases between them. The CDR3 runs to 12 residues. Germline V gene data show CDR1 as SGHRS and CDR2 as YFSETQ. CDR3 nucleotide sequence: TGCGCCAGCAGCGAGGGGTCCTACGAGCAGTACTTC. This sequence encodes CASSEGSYEQYF.

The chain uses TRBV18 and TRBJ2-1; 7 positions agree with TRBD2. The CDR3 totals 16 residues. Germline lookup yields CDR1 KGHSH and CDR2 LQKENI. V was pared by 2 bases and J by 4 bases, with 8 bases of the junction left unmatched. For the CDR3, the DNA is TGTGCCAGCTCACCATCTTCGCCTAGCGGTTACAATGAGCAGTTCTTC. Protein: CASSPSSPSGYNEQFF.

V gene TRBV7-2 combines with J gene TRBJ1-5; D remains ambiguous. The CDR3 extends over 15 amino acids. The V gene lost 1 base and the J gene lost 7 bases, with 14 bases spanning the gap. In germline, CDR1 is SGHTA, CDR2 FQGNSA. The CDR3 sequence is CASSLVVGTEQPQHF. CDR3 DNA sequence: TGTGCCAGCAGCTTAGTTGTAGGTACTGAACAGCCCCAGCATTTT.